These 15 T cell receptor beta chains share one sample of origin, sequenced in a study of T cells in Graves' hyperthyroidism and ophthalmopathy. TCR beta CDR3 sequences were amplified from RNA transcripts. The study used the HTBI primer set for a first-round RT-PCR of the TCR CDR3. TCRdb re-derived calls from the multiplex PCR reads in MiXCR, one entry per CDR3 protein. Among 250,000 or so distinct CDR3 sequences listed, approximately 14% were seen once. Sequenced material: blood. The receptor set was obtained from a woman in her 50s with Graves' hyperthyroidism that later progressed to Graves' ophthalmopathy.

This clonotype was seen at least ten times. The chain joins TRBV24-1 to TRBJ2-5; D gene unclear. The germline gives CDR1 KGHDR, CDR2 SFDVKD. The CDR3 length is 11 residues. The V gene lost 6 bases and the J gene lost 4 bases, with 5 bases spanning the gap. The DNA for the CDR3 is TGTGCCACCAGTTCAGGAGAGACCCAGTACTTC. Protein: CATSSGETQYF.

This clonotype was seen a handful of times. V usage is TRBV15 and J usage is TRBJ2-7; D is possibly TRBD2 (6 bases). The V gene lost 8 bases and the J gene lost 3 bases, with 11 bases spanning the gap. The germline gives CDR1 LNHNV, CDR2 YYDKDF (reference sequence). The CDR3 is 12 amino acids. The CDR3 protein is CATGETSYEQYF. For the CDR3, the DNA is TGTGCCACCGGCGAGACTAGCTACGAGCAGTACTTC.

In its sample, this clonotype was seen many times. The chain uses TRBV28 and TRBJ2-2; weak D call: TRBD1 (6 bases). Trimming stripped 6 bases from V and 7 bases from J, with 12 bases between. The CDR3 has 13 amino acids. From germline, CDR1 is MDHEN and CDR2 SYDVKM. The DNA of the CDR3 is TGTGCCAGCAGGGGACAACAGAACGGGGAGCTGTTTTTT. Encoded protein: CASRGQQNGELFF. Combining the CDR3 with reference TRBV28 and TRBJ2-2 gives the whole variable domain DVKVTQSSRYLVKRTGEKVFLECVQDMDHENMFWYRQDPGLGLRLIYFSYDVKMKEKGDIPEGYSVSREKKERFSLILESASTNQTSMYLCASRGQQNGELFFGEGSRLTVL.

This clonotype came up many times. The chain links TRBV5-1 to TRBJ2-7, with 7 bases fitting TRBD1. The germline gives CDR1 SGHRS, CDR2 YFSETQ. With V trimmed by 4 bases and J by 2 bases, 6 bases remained unmatched. The CDR3 contains 14 residues. The CDR3: CASSNWDSTYEQYF. DNA for the CDR3: TGCGCCAGCAGCAACTGGGACAGTACCTACGAGCAGTACTTC.

The table lists this clonotype with many counts. This chain joins TRBV5-1 and TRBJ1-1; 9 nucleotides align to TRBD1. This CDR3 has 15 residues. Losses at the gene ends were 4 bases for V and 3 bases for J; bases not matched to a gene: 7. Germline V CDR1 and CDR2: SGHRS, YFSETQ. This CDR3 is CASSPGTGKDTEAFF. The CDR3 DNA is TGCGCCAGCAGCCCCGGGACAGGGAAGGACACTGAAGCTTTCTTT.

This clonotype was detected only a few times. A read error may account for a junction end that differs from germline. The V gene is TRBV11-3, the J gene TRBJ2-1; 8 positions match TRBD2. Germline-derived CDR1 and CDR2 are SGHNT and YENEEA. The CDR3 has 15 amino acids. The CDR3 sequence: CAGSLDSGDYNEQFF. The CDR3 nucleotides read TGTGCCGGCAGCTTAGATAGCGGGGATTACAATGAGCAGTTCTTC.

Note on this clonotype: One base away lies a much larger clone, so this may be a sequencing read error. The chain is built from TRBV5-1 and TRBJ2-7, with 8 bases matching TRBD1. Germline V CDR1 and CDR2: SGHRS, YFSETQ. V gave up 4 bases and J gave up 2 bases; unmatched junction bases: 8. The CDR3 covers 15 residues. CDR3 in DNA: TGCGCCAGCAGCCCGACGACAGGGGCCACCTACGAGCAGTACTTC. Encoded protein: CASSPTTGATYEQYF.

The rearrangement joins TRBV5-6 to TRBJ1-1; D ambiguous. CDR3 size: 12 residues. Germline CDR1 reads SGHDT; CDR2 reads YYEEEE. Trimming took off 0 bases at V and 4 bases at J, with 4 bases between the two ends. This chain's CDR3 is CASSLDTTEAFF. As DNA, the CDR3 is TGTGCCAGCAGCTTGGACACCACTGAAGCTTTCTTT.

This clonotype has ten or more counts. The rearrangement uses TRBV12-3 or TRBV12-4 and TRBJ2-3; no clear D. The CDR3 has 13 residues. V dropped 3 bases and J dropped 2 bases, with 6 bases sitting between them. The CDR3 sequence is CASSFRVTDTQYF. The CDR3 nucleotides are TGTGCCAGCAGTTTTCGGGTCACAGATACGCAGTATTTT.

This clonotype was recorded at least ten times. The CDR3 is CASSRGLAARPQDNEQFF. CDR3 DNA: TGCGCCAGCAGCCGAGGACTAGCGGCTCGCCCTCAGGACAATGAGCAGTTCTTC. This rearrangement joins TRBV5-1 to TRBJ2-1; 10 bases are a match to TRBD2. Looked up from germline, CDR1 is SGHRS and CDR2 is YFSETQ. The CDR3 runs 18 residues. Trimming at V came to 4 bases and at J to 5 bases, leaving 15 bases not matched to a gene. Using reference TRBV5-1 and TRBJ2-1 for the parts outside the CDR3, the full variable domain is KAGVTQTPRYLIKTRGQQVTLSCSPISGHRSVSWYQQTPGQGLQFLFEYFSETQRNKGNFPGRFSGRQFSNSRSEMNVSTLELGDSALYLCASSRGLAARPQDNEQFFGPGTRLTVL.

This clonotype was seen at least ten times. The CDR3 DNA reads TGCGCCAGCAGCACGAACACCGGGGAGCTGTTTTTT. Protein sequence: CASSTNTGELFF. The chain combines TRBV5-1 with TRBJ2-2, with D uncertain. CDR1 is SGHRS and CDR2 is YFSETQ in the germline V gene. The CDR3 has 12 residues. V was cut by 4 bases and J by 0 bases, with 1 base left in between.

In this sample, this clonotype turned up many times. The genes are TRBV5-1 and TRBJ1-1, with D uncertain. V was pared by 4 bases and J by 1 base, with 8 bases between. The CDR3 contains 13 residues. Germline CDR1 SGHRS, CDR2 YFSETQ. In DNA form, the CDR3 reads TGCGCCAGCAGCGATGCGCCGAACACTGAAGCTTTCTTT. Translation: CASSDAPNTEAFF.

This clonotype has a count of ten or more. The J gene is TRBJ1-5, the V gene TRBV4-1, with D unclear. The CDR3 spans 17 residues. Germline CDR1 and CDR2: MGHRA and YSYEKL. Trimming removed 1 base at V and 6 bases at J, with 19 bases between. CDR3 residues: CASSQVLSGIRCQPQHF. The CDR3 DNA is TGCGCCAGCAGCCAAGTGTTGTCCGGGATAAGGTGTCAGCCCCAGCATTTT.

This clonotype was seen at least ten times. The chain couples TRBV11-2 to TRBJ2-3; 12 nucleotides line up with TRBD2. The J segment lost 3 bases and the V segment lost 4 bases, leaving 5 bases of the junction unmatched. Germline assignment: CDR1 SGHAT and CDR2 FQNNGV. The CDR3 extends over 16 amino acids. CDR3 DNA: TGTGCCAGCAGCTCCCGGACTAGCGGGAAGACAGATACGCAGTATTTT. It encodes CASSSRTSGKTDTQYF.

This clonotype was observed at least ten times. CDR3 sequence: CASSLQAHYNEQFF. Written as DNA, the CDR3 is TGTGCCAGCAGCTTACAGGCACATTACAATGAGCAGTTCTTC. V and J are TRBV7-9 and TRBJ2-1; D is unclear. V was cut by 2 bases and J by 4 bases, with 9 bases left in between. CDR3 length: 14 residues. Germline CDR1 SEHNR, CDR2 FQNEAQ (reference sequence). The entire variable domain, with the rest obtained from reference TRBV7-9 and TRBJ2-1, is as follows: DTGVSQNPRHKITKRGQNVTFRCDPISEHNRLYWYRQTLGQGPEFLTYFQNEAQLEKSRLLSDRFSAERPKGSFSTLEIQRTEQGDSAMYLCASSLQAHYNEQFFGPGTRLTVL.